Sequencing of this TCR beta chain was carried out in a study of blood T cells in healthy people across ages. Whole-study findings and limits: Diversity estimates drawn from one million T cells were deemed underestimates. A strong correlation was seen between TCR beta diversity and naive T cell percentage.

Each donor's blood draw was around 9.1 milliliters of peripheral blood. Alongside a J-beta primer mix, a sample-barcoded 5' primer served in a second PCR lasting roughly 7 to 12 cycles. TCRdb reprocessed the 5' RACE reads with MiXCR, giving one entry per CDR3 protein. The repertoire holds around 1,000,000 distinct CDR3 sequences, with around two fifths as singletons. CDR1 SGHTA and CDR2 FQGNSA come from the germline V gene. The CDR3 extends over 15 amino acids. The ends were cut back, 4 bases at V and 2 bases at J, with 14 bases in the middle. About this clonotype: Its antigen is still unknown.

The chain is built from TRBV7-2 and TRBJ1-2; D gene ambiguous. The sequence was obtained from a young man in good health. The source material was blood. The CDR3 region is CASSSPAGANYGYTF. The CDR3 DNA reads TGTGCCAGCAGCTCCCCCGCAGGCGCAAACTATGGCTACACCTTC.